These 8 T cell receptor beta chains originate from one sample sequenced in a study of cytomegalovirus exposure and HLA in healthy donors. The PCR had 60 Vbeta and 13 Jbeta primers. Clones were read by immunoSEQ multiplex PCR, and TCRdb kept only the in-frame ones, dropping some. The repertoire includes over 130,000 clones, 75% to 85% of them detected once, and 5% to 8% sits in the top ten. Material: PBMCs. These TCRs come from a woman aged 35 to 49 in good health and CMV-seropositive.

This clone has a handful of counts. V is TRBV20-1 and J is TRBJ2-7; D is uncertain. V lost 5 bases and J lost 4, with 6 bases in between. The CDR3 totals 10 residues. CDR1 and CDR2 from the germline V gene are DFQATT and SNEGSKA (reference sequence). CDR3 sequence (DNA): TGCAGTGCTCTAGGTTACGAGCAGTACTTC. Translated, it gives CSALGYEQYF.

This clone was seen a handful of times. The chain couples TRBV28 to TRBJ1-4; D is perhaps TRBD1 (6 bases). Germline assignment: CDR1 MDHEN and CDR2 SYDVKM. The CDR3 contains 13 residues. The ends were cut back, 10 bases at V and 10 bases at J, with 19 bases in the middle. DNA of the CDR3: TGTGCCATCTTAACCGGGGACACGAGAAAACTGTTTTTT. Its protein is CAILTGDTRKLFF.

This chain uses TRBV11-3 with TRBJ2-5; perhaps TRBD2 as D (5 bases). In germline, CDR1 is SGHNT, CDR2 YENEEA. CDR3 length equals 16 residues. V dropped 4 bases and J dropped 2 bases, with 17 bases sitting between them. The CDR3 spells CASSSVWGAVQETQYF. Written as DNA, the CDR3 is TGTGCCAGCAGCTCGGTGTGGGGAGCGGTACAAGAGACCCAGTACTTC.

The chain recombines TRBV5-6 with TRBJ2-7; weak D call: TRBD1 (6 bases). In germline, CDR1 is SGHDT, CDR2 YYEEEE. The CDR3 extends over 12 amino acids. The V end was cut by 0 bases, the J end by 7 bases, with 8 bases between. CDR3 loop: CASSLGGREQYF. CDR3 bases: TGTGCCAGCAGCTTGGGGGGGCGTGAGCAGTACTTC.

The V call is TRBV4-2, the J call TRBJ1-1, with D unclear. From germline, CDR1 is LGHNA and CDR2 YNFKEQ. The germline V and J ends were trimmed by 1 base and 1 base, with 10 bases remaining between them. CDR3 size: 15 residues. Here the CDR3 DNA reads TGTGCCAGCAGCCAAGGCGTGCGCGAGAACACTGAAGCTTTCTTT. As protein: CASSQGVRENTEAFF.

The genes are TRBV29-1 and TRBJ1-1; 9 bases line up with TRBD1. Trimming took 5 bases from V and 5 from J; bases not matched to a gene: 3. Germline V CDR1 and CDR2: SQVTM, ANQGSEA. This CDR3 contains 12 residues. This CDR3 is CSVRTGETEAFF. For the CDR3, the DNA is TGCAGCGTTAGGACAGGGGAGACTGAAGCTTTCTTT.

CDR3 nucleotides: TGTGCCAGCTTCCACTCTGGGGCCAACGTCCTGACTTTC. It is translated as CASFHSGANVLTF. The chain carries TRBV28 and TRBJ2-6; no reliable D call. The CDR3 extends over 13 amino acids. Trimming removed 8 bases from V and 0 bases from J, with 5 bases in between. Germline V gene sequence: CDR1 MDHEN, CDR2 SYDVKM.

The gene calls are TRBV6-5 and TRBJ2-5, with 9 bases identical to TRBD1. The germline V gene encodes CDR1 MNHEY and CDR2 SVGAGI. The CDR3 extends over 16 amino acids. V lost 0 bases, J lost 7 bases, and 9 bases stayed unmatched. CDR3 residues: CASSYSLTGGGTTQYF. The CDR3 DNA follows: TGTGCCAGCAGTTACTCCCTGACAGGGGGAGGTACGACCCAGTACTTC.